The 28 T cell receptor beta chains below come from one sample, sequenced in a study of blood T cell repertoires in COVID-19. TCRdb's copy holds only in-frame clones and misses some; the assay was immunoSEQ multiplex PCR. The table has 250,000 to 300,000 clones, roughly 90% seen once. Input material: peripheral blood. The receptors were gathered from a woman aged 55-75 years with acute or convalescent COVID-19.

The genes are TRBV6-6 and TRBJ2-1; 8 nucleotides line up with TRBD1. CDR1 is MNHNY, CDR2 SVGAGI, per germline (reference sequence). The CDR3 extends over 16 amino acids. V shed 2 bases and J 5 bases; nucleotides not matched to a gene: 8. In DNA form, the CDR3 reads TGTGCCAGCAGTTACCATCCAGGGGGCATCGACAATGAGCAGTTCTTC. Protein: CASSYHPGGIDNEQFF.

In regard to this clone: A read error may produce the germline difference seen at one junction end. The rearrangement links TRBV5-1 to TRBJ1-4, with D perhaps matching TRBD1 (5 bases). The germline V gene has CDR1 SGHRS and CDR2 YFSETQ. The CDR3 extends over 14 amino acids. CDR3 bases: TGCGCCAGCAGCTTGGGGACAACAAATGAAAAACTGTTTTTT. This gives the protein CASSLGTTNEKLFF.

V gene TRBV15 combines with J gene TRBJ2-2; D remains ambiguous. Trimming took off 0 bases at V and 5 bases at J, with 10 bases between the two ends. This CDR3 has 15 residues. In germline, CDR1 is LNHNV, CDR2 YYDKDF (reference sequence). CDR3 region: CATSRDSLGTGELFF. CDR3 coding DNA: TGTGCCACCAGCAGAGATTCCCTCGGGACCGGGGAGCTGTTTTTT.

V is TRBV9 and J is TRBJ1-4; 8 bases are a match to TRBD1. V shed 0 bases and J 6 bases; nucleotides not matched to a gene: 4. Germline V lookup: CDR1 SGDLS, CDR2 YYNGEE. The CDR3 is 15 amino acids. The CDR3 DNA follows: TGTGCCAGCAGCGTAGAGGCAGGGGGCCATGAAAAACTGTTTTTT. It is translated as CASSVEAGGHEKLFF.

The chain couples TRBV4-2 to TRBJ2-1; 9 bases match TRBD1. The trim removed 4 bases at V and 2 bases at J, leaving 6 bases unmatched. The CDR3 length is 16 residues. From germline, CDR1 is LGHNA and CDR2 YNFKEQ. The CDR3 nucleotides are TGTGCCAGCAGCCGCGAAACAGGGGGCCCCTACAATGAGCAGTTCTTC. It is translated as CASSRETGGPYNEQFF.

V is TRBV29-1 and J is TRBJ1-2; D remains unclear. Trimming pared 1 base from V and 7 bases from J, leaving 13 bases between. The CDR3 has 13 residues. Germline CDR1 is SQVTM and CDR2 is ANQGSEA. The CDR3 loop is CSVEGGPMGGYTF. The CDR3 region has the DNA TGCAGCGTTGAAGGCGGTCCCATGGGTGGCTACACCTTC.

The chain couples TRBV6-1 to TRBJ1-2, with TRBD1 matching over 8 bases. Trimming at V came to 2 bases and at J to 5 bases, leaving 10 bases not matched to a gene. In germline, CDR1 is MNHNS, CDR2 SASEGT. The CDR3 length is 16 residues. The DNA for the CDR3 is TGTGCCAGCAGTGAAACCCCCCGACAGGGGCTTTATGGCTACACCTTC. It is translated as CASSETPRQGLYGYTF.

The chain links TRBV3-1 (or the pseudogene TRBV3-2) to TRBJ2-1, with 7 bases that match TRBD2. V lost 0 bases to trimming and J lost 8 bases; unmatched junction nucleotides: 13. This CDR3 is built from 17 residues. Germline assignment: CDR1 LGHDT and CDR2 YNNKEL (reference sequence). CDR3 in amino acids: CASSQDPRVRGGYEQFF. DNA of the CDR3: TGTGCCAGCAGCCAAGACCCGAGAGTTCGGGGAGGGTATGAGCAGTTCTTC.

The chain has TRBV30 and TRBJ1-2, with a tentative D call TRBD1 (6 bases). CDR1 and CDR2 from the germline V gene are GTSNPN and SVGIG (reference sequence). The germline V and J ends were trimmed by 5 bases and 8 bases, with 12 bases remaining between them. This CDR3 comprises 11 residues. CDR3 sequence reads: CAWRGARGYTF. For the CDR3, the DNA is TGTGCCTGGCGGGGGGCTAGGGGCTACACCTTC.

The J gene is TRBJ1-5, the V gene TRBV28; possible D gene TRBD1, 5 bases. Trimming removed 8 bases at V and 0 bases at J, with 17 bases between. The CDR3 contains 16 residues. Germline values: CDR1 MDHEN, CDR2 SYDVKM. CDR3 residues: CASRGLGRNSNQPQHF. The CDR3, as DNA: TGTGCCAGCCGGGGACTGGGGCGGAATAGCAATCAGCCCCAGCATTTT.

Notes on this clone: The same CDR3 arises from other DNA sequences in this sample as well. The chain couples TRBV28 to TRBJ1-5; 8 nucleotides match TRBD1. This CDR3 comprises 14 residues. CDR1 and CDR2 from the germline V gene are MDHEN and SYDVKM. The V gene end was trimmed by 2 bases and the J gene end by 6 bases; junction bases not matched to a gene: 3. The CDR3 DNA reads TGTGCCAGCAGTTTAGGACAGGGAGGTCAGCCCCAGCATTTT. Translation: CASSLGQGGQPQHF. The variable domain in full, completed from reference TRBV28 and TRBJ1-5, reads DVKVTQSSRYLVKRTGEKVFLECVQDMDHENMFWYRQDPGLGLRLIYFSYDVKMKEKGDIPEGYSVSREKKERFSLILESASTNQTSMYLCASSLGQGGQPQHFGDGTRLSIL.

The chain joins TRBV19 to TRBJ2-1, with TRBD2 matching over 14 bases. V dropped 10 bases and J dropped 7; count of bases not matched to a gene: 9. Germline assignment: CDR1 LNHDA and CDR2 SQIVND (reference sequence). The CDR3 spans 15 residues. Here the CDR3 reads CATRLAGGPSNEQFF. DNA of the CDR3: TGTGCCACAAGACTAGCGGGGGGGCCGAGTAATGAGCAGTTCTTC.

The chain carries TRBV19 and TRBJ1-2; D ambiguous. The CDR3 is made up of 15 amino acids. Germline V CDR1 and CDR2: LNHDA, SQIVND (reference sequence). V gave up 4 bases and J gave up 3 bases, with 15 bases separating them. CDR3 coding DNA: TGTGCCAGTAGTACCACCCCGGGGTCGGACTATGGCTACACCTTC. Translating gives CASSTTPGSDYGYTF.

The chain recombines TRBV30 with TRBJ1-5, with 10 bases fitting TRBD1. The CDR3 spans 14 residues. V trimming: 3 bases; J trimming: 3 bases; junction bases outside the gene matches: 2. Germline V gene data show CDR1 as GTSNPN and CDR2 as SVGIG (reference sequence). CDR3 coding DNA: TGTGCCTGGAGGGGGACAGGGGTCAATCAGCCCCAGCATTTT. Translating it yields CAWRGTGVNQPQHF.

The chain recombines TRBV11-2 with TRBJ2-2, with 12 bases aligning to TRBD2. Per germline, CDR1 SGHAT and CDR2 FQNNGV. The V segment lost 4 bases and the J segment 6 bases; nucleotides outside the gene matches: 6. There are 16 residues in the CDR3. CDR3: CASSSRLAGVPGELFF. CDR3 in DNA: TGTGCCAGCAGCTCCAGACTAGCGGGAGTACCCGGGGAGCTGTTTTTT. The variable domain in full, with the rest retrieved from reference TRBV11-2 and TRBJ2-2, is EAGVAQSPRYKIIEKRQSVAFWCNPISGHATLYWYQQILGQGPKLLIQFQNNGVVDDSQLPKDRFSAERLKGVDSTLKIQPAKLEDSAVYLCASSSRLAGVPGELFFGEGSRLTVL.

Only one count was recorded for this clone. The V gene is TRBV27, the J gene TRBJ2-3, with 9 bases matching TRBD2. V gave up 4 bases and J gave up 4 bases; unmatched junction bases: 12. The CDR3 is made up of 17 amino acids. CDR1 is MNHEY, CDR2 SMNVEV, per germline (reference sequence). The CDR3 sequence is CASSSNPALAGPDTQYF. CDR3 sequence (DNA): TGTGCCAGCAGTTCGAACCCAGCCCTAGCGGGGCCAGATACGCAGTATTTT.

This clone is a singleton in its sample. The V gene is TRBV11-2, the J gene TRBJ2-7; possible D gene TRBD1, 5 bases. This CDR3 is 15 amino acids long. With 3 bases removed from V and 0 bases from J, the gap between germline ends came to 12 bases. The germline V gene encodes CDR1 SGHAT and CDR2 FQNNGV. CDR3 sequence (DNA): TGTGCCAGCAGCTTGGTGGGGCGGAACTCCTACGAGCAGTACTTC. It specifies CASSLVGRNSYEQYF.

V is TRBV12-3 or TRBV12-4 and J is TRBJ1-1; no firm D call. The CDR3 runs to 12 residues. Trimming cost V 3 bases and J 7 bases, with 9 bases left between them. The CDR3 protein is CASSLGPGEAFF. CDR3 DNA sequence: TGTGCCAGCAGTTTGGGCCCCGGTGAAGCTTTCTTT.

The chain uses TRBV7-9 and TRBJ1-5, with 8 bases aligning to TRBD1. The junction had 6 bases not matched to a gene; V was cut back by 5 bases and J by 6 bases. This CDR3 has 14 amino acids. The V gene's germline CDR1 is SEHNR and CDR2 FQNEAQ (reference sequence). CDR3: CASSAGQGGQPQHF. In DNA form, the CDR3 reads TGTGCCAGCAGCGCTGGACAGGGCGGTCAGCCCCAGCATTTT. Variable domain in full (rest from reference TRBV7-9 and TRBJ1-5): DTGVSQNPRHKITKRGQNVTFRCDPISEHNRLYWYRQTLGQGPEFLTYFQNEAQLEKSRLLSDRFSAERPKGSFSTLEIQRTEQGDSAMYLCASSAGQGGQPQHFGDGTRLSIL.

The chain links TRBV4-1 to TRBJ2-3, with a tentative D call TRBD2 (7 bases). V was trimmed by 0 bases and J by 3 bases, leaving 22 bases between them. CDR1 and CDR2 (germline): MGHRA, YSYEKL. This CDR3 comprises 19 residues. The CDR3 spells CASSQEHLRGRKLTDTQYF. CDR3 DNA sequence: TGCGCCAGCAGCCAAGAACATCTGCGGGGGCGTAAACTTACAGATACGCAGTATTTT.

J is TRBJ2-7 and V is TRBV28; weak D call: TRBD1 (5 bases). V dropped 1 base and J dropped 1 base, with 8 bases sitting between them. The CDR3 runs to 14 residues. Germline-derived CDR1 and CDR2 are MDHEN and SYDVKM. The CDR3 sequence is CASSLFQGSYEQYF. The CDR3 DNA follows: TGTGCCAGCAGTTTATTTCAGGGTTCCTACGAGCAGTACTTC.

In this sample, this clone turned up once. The rearrangement joins TRBV9 to TRBJ1-1; 7 bases fit TRBD1. The CDR3 totals 12 residues. Germline V CDR1 and CDR2: SGDLS, YYNGEE. Trimming took 2 bases from V and 7 from J; bases not matched to a gene: 2. In DNA, the CDR3 is TGTGCCAGCAGCGTTTCAGGGGGTGAAGCTTTCTTT. Amino acid sequence: CASSVSGGEAFF.

This CDR3 reads CSVVPPDSGANVLTF. Written as DNA, the CDR3 is TGCAGCGTTGTTCCGCCAGACTCTGGGGCCAACGTCCTGACTTTC. The rearrangement uses TRBV29-1 and TRBJ2-6; D remains unclear. The V gene's germline CDR1 is SQVTM and CDR2 ANQGSEA. Trimming left V 4 bases short and J 0 bases short, with 10 bases between. This CDR3 has 15 residues.

This chain joins TRBV9 and TRBJ2-2; possible D gene TRBD2, 6 bases. The germline V and J ends were trimmed by 4 bases and 6 bases, with 13 bases remaining between them. Germline V gene lookup returns CDR1 SGDLS and CDR2 YYNGEE. The CDR3 is 14 amino acids. For the CDR3, the DNA is TGTGCCAGCAGCACCCGGCGGGGTGCCGGGGAGCTGTTTTTT. Translation gives CASSTRRGAGELFF.

This clone was seen a single time. The V gene is TRBV29-1, the J gene TRBJ2-5, with a possible D match to TRBD1 (7 bases). The CDR3 sequence is 11 residues long. Deletions cut 7 bases from V and 7 bases from J, with 13 bases between. Germline loops: CDR1 SQVTM, CDR2 ANQGSEA. The CDR3 DNA is TGCAGCGGGGGGGACAGAGGGACCCAGTACTTC. It specifies CSGGDRGTQYF. Variable domain in full (rest from reference TRBV29-1 and TRBJ2-5): SAVISQKPSRDICQRGTSLTIQCQVDSQVTMMFWYRQQPGQSLTLIATANQGSEATYESGFVIDKFPISRPNLTFSTLTVSNMSPEDSSIYLCSGGDRGTQYFGPGTRLLVL.

This rearrangement joins TRBV6-2 or TRBV6-3 to TRBJ2-1; 8 nucleotides line up with TRBD2. Germline CDR1 MNHEY, CDR2 SVGEGT. The CDR3 spans 16 residues. J was trimmed by 7 bases and V by 6 bases; bases with no gene match: 14. CDR3 in DNA: TGTGCCAGCAGCTCACGAGGAGCGGGAGTTTTGAATGAGCAGTTCTTC. Translation: CASSSRGAGVLNEQFF.

This chain joins TRBV12-3 or TRBV12-4 and TRBJ2-7, with a possible D match to TRBD2 (5 bases). There are 12 residues in the CDR3. V was shortened by 6 bases and J by 5 bases, with 11 bases between the two germline ends. The CDR3: CASRSGLHEQYF. For the CDR3, the DNA is TGTGCCAGCAGGAGCGGTCTCCACGAGCAGTACTTC.

V and J are TRBV5-5 and TRBJ1-5; maybe TRBD1 (5 bases). Germline CDR1 reads SGHKS; CDR2 reads YYEKEE (reference sequence). CDR3 size: 15 residues. V lost 2 bases, J lost 4 bases, and 13 bases lay in between. CDR3 loop: CASSFAGLGNQPQHF. For the CDR3, the DNA is TGTGCCAGCAGCTTTGCGGGGCTGGGGAATCAGCCCCAGCATTTT. Variable domain in full (rest from reference TRBV5-5 and TRBJ1-5): DAGVTQSPTHLIKTRGQQVTLRCSPISGHKSVSWYQQVLGQGPQFIFQYYEKEERGRGNFPDRFSARQFPNYSSELNVNALLLGDSALYLCASSFAGLGNQPQHFGDGTRLSIL.